This TCR beta chain is from a study of cytomegalovirus exposure and HLA in healthy donors. Vbeta (60) and Jbeta (13) primers were used in the PCR. Libraries were prepared by immunoSEQ multiplex PCR; TCRdb keeps only in-frame clonotypes and omits some of them. The data show 200,000 to 250,000 clones, roughly 88% seen once. The CDR3 runs to 12 residues. The germline V and J ends were trimmed by 10 bases and 2 bases, with 12 bases remaining between them. Germline V gene lookup returns CDR1 MNHNY and CDR2 SVGAGI (reference sequence). The receptor comes from a boy between 2 and 10 years old in good health and CMV-seronegative. The sequenced material came from PBMCs. The rearrangement joins TRBV6-6 to TRBJ2-7, with D possibly matching TRBD1 (5 bases). CDR3 sequence: CATRQSTYEQYF. In DNA, the CDR3 is TGTGCCACCCGACAGTCAACCTACGAGCAGTACTTC.